This TCR beta chain was sequenced for a study of T cell repertoires in cytomegalovirus infection. Study overall: Both CMV infection and a matching HLA type were indicated by public TCR beta signatures.

Germline V gene data show CDR1 as SGHTA and CDR2 as FQGNSA. This CDR3 contains 17 residues. V was shortened by 5 bases and J by 0 bases, with 18 bases between the two germline ends. Concerning this clonotype: Its specificity is unknown.

TCRdb reanalysed the reads using MiXCR and keeps one entry per CDR3 protein. The data hold some 310,000 distinct CDR3 sequences, with just under 25% observed a single time. Study outcomes and limitations: CMV-specific HLA-C-restricted TCR beta clonotypes dominated the ex vivo response.

The input for sequencing was cultured PBMCs, taken from culture after CMV antigen stimulation. The TCR sequence derives from a human donor in good health (CMV status not recorded). Some clones in this sample may be carry-over from other donors' samples. The chain is built from TRBV7-2 and TRBJ2-3, with a possible D match to TRBD1 (6 bases). CDR3 loop: CASSPGAWGPSTDTQYF. CDR3 DNA: TGTGCCAGCAGCCCAGGGGCGTGGGGGCCTAGCACAGATACGCAGTATTTT.